The next 18 T cell receptor beta chains were all read from a single sample in a study of shared clonotypes between healthy human individuals. Measured with immunoSEQ multiplex PCR; TCRdb has only the in-frame clones, and not every one. The table records 2,500,000 or so clones, 80% to 95% of them present only once. The sequenced sample was naive CD4+ T cells from PBMCs. Subset of the sample: CD45RA+ positively selected. The receptor set was obtained from a young man in good health. Some clones in this sample may be carry-over from other donors' samples.

Details on this clone: This specimen includes other DNA sequences encoding the same CDR3. The rearrangement joins TRBV7-9 to TRBJ1-1; D gene uncertain. V lost 3 bases and J 5 bases, leaving 10 bases between the germline ends. CDR3 length: 13 residues. Germline V gene lookup returns CDR1 SEHNR and CDR2 FQNEAQ (reference sequence). The CDR3 DNA sequence: TGTGCCAGCAGCTTCGGAGGGAGGACTGAAGCTTTCTTT. Protein sequence: CASSFGGRTEAFF.

The chain recombines TRBV4-1 with TRBJ2-1; 8 nucleotides line up with TRBD2. V gave up 6 bases and J gave up 15 bases; unmatched junction bases: 10. This CDR3 region has 12 residues. Germline lookup yields CDR1 MGHRA and CDR2 YSYEKL. Here the CDR3 reads CASRGSGLVMFF. The CDR3 DNA sequence: TGCGCCAGCAGAGGTTCGGGACTAGTTATGTTCTTC.

The rearrangement links TRBV5-1 to TRBJ2-5; perhaps D is TRBD1 or TRBD2 (6 bases each). The CDR3 has 16 residues. V lost 4 bases and J 5 bases, leaving 21 bases between the germline ends. Germline values: CDR1 SGHRS, CDR2 YFSETQ. The chain's CDR3 is CASSKKTPGASETQYF. As DNA, the CDR3 is TGCGCCAGCAGCAAGAAAACCCCGGGGGCGAGCGAGACCCAGTACTTC.

Turning to this clone: One junction end does not reproduce the germline sequence, and a read error may be involved. The V and J genes are TRBV11-2 and TRBJ2-1; D tentatively reads TRBD1 or TRBD2 (5 bases each). This CDR3 has 13 residues. Per germline, CDR1 SGHAT and CDR2 FQNNGV. The CDR3 reads CASSLRDAENRVF. In DNA, the CDR3 is TGTGCCAGCAGCCTCCGGGACGCCGAGAATAGGGTCTTC.

This chain uses TRBV4-2 with TRBJ2-4; D gene unclear. The length of the CDR3 is 14 residues. Germline V gene lookup returns CDR1 LGHNA and CDR2 YNFKEQ. V lost 1 base and J lost 4, with 8 bases in between. In DNA form, the CDR3 reads TGTGCCAGCAGCCAAGGACAAGTAAAAAACATTCAGTACTTC. Protein product: CASSQGQVKNIQYF.

V gene TRBV11-3 combines with J gene TRBJ2-3; possible D gene TRBD2, 6 bases. The V gene's germline CDR1 is SGHNT and CDR2 YENEEA. Trimming cost V 5 bases and J 1 base, with 16 bases left between them. This CDR3 has 16 residues. The CDR3 sequence is CASSPRSSGGTDTQYF. CDR3 in DNA: TGTGCCAGCAGCCCTAGGAGTAGCGGAGGCACAGATACGCAGTATTTT.

This sequence joins TRBV7-2 and TRBJ2-3, with D hard to call. CDR1 SGHTA and CDR2 FQGNSA come from the germline V gene. The V gene lost 5 bases and the J gene lost 0 bases, with 12 bases spanning the gap. The CDR3 consists of 15 residues. CDR3 DNA: TGTGCCAGCAGCCCCCGGTCGGTCAGCACAGATACGCAGTATTTT. It specifies CASSPRSVSTDTQYF. Full variable domain (outside the CDR3, taken from reference TRBV7-2 and TRBJ2-3): GAGVSQSPSNKVTEKGKDVELRCDPISGHTALYWYRQSLGQGLEFLIYFQGNSAPDKSGLPSDRFSAERTGGSVSTLTIQRTQQEDSAVYLCASSPRSVSTDTQYFGPGTRLTVL.

This clone was detected once. The chain combines TRBV30 with TRBJ1-4, with D perhaps TRBD1 (5 bases). CDR3 length: 14 residues. Germline loops: CDR1 GTSNPN, CDR2 SVGIG (reference sequence). Deletions cut 2 bases from V and 7 bases from J, with 14 bases between. CDR3 coding DNA: TGTGCCTGGAGTACCGGGACGCAGGGTGAAAAACTGTTTTTT. It translates to CAWSTGTQGEKLFF.

The rearrangement uses TRBV28 and TRBJ1-4; D gene uncertain. The germline V and J ends were trimmed by 2 bases and 7 bases, with 14 bases remaining between them. Germline V gene sequence: CDR1 MDHEN, CDR2 SYDVKM. The CDR3 has 15 amino acids. The CDR3 nucleotides read TGTGCCAGCAGTTTACGGGCGGGAAGGGCTGAAAAACTGTTTTTT. Residues: CASSLRAGRAEKLFF.

This chain links TRBV15 with TRBJ1-3, with a weak D call TRBD1 (5 bases). V was cut by 0 bases and J by 3 bases, with 9 bases left in between. The germline V gene encodes CDR1 LNHNV and CDR2 YYDKDF (reference sequence). This CDR3 contains 15 residues. The CDR3 DNA follows: TGTGCCACCAGCAGAGATCCCCAGGGTGGAAACACCATATATTTT. It translates to CATSRDPQGGNTIYF.

The chain recombines TRBV7-2 with TRBJ1-2; TRBD1 might be the D (6 bases). The V and J ends lost 3 bases and 5 bases respectively, with 19 bases between them. Germline values: CDR1 SGHTA, CDR2 FQGNSA. The CDR3 has 16 amino acids. CDR3 sequence: CASSFAAQGHSYGYTF. The CDR3 nucleotides read TGTGCCAGCAGCTTCGCCGCACAGGGCCATTCGTATGGCTACACCTTC.

The chain recombines TRBV6-5 with TRBJ2-7; perhaps TRBD2 as D (5 bases). The V and J ends lost 1 base and 3 bases respectively, with 13 bases between them. The CDR3 length is 15 residues. Germline CDR1 is MNHEY and CDR2 is SVGAGI. CDR3 coding DNA: TGTGCCAGCAGTTACTGGGTGCAAGGAGGCTACGAGCAGTACTTC. This encodes CASSYWVQGGYEQYF.

The rearrangement joins TRBV6-1 to TRBJ1-1; D possibly corresponds to TRBD1 (5 bases). The CDR3 sequence is 13 residues long. CDR1 and CDR2 from the germline V gene are MNHNS and SASEGT. Trimming left V 3 bases short and J 3 bases short, with 8 bases between. For the CDR3, the DNA is TGTGCCAGCAGTGACAGGGAGTACACTGAAGCTTTCTTT. It codes for CASSDREYTEAFF.

The J gene is TRBJ1-5, the V gene TRBV5-1; no definite D call. Trimming shortened V by 3 bases and J by 7 bases, and 11 bases separated the two germline ends. This CDR3 spans 13 amino acids. The germline V gene has CDR1 SGHRS and CDR2 YFSETQ. CDR3 in amino acids: CASSSSPGQPQHF. The CDR3 DNA reads TGCGCCAGCAGCTCCTCTCCGGGGCAGCCCCAGCATTTT.

In its sample, this clone was seen once. Other DNA sequences within the sample encode an identical CDR3. The chain uses TRBV7-3 and TRBJ1-3, with unresolved D. With 6 bases removed from V and 1 base from J, the gap between germline ends came to 7 bases. Germline V CDR1 and CDR2: SGHTA, FQGTGA. This CDR3 is 13 amino acids long. The CDR3 DNA sequence: TGTGCCAGCAGTCCAAGTTCTGGAAACACCATATATTTT. It is translated as CASSPSSGNTIYF.

V usage is TRBV7-9 and J usage is TRBJ2-7, with 12 bases identical to TRBD2. From germline, CDR1 is SEHNR and CDR2 FQNEAQ (reference sequence). The CDR3 loop spans 18 amino acids. V gave up 4 bases and J gave up 1 base; unmatched junction bases: 11. This CDR3 is CASSSPPGTSGWSYEQYF. The DNA of the CDR3 is TGTGCCAGCAGCTCTCCCCCCGGGACTAGCGGGTGGTCCTACGAGCAGTACTTC.

The chain links TRBV28 to TRBJ2-7; 10 bases agree with TRBD2. This CDR3 region has 15 residues. V gave up 2 bases and J gave up 6 bases; unmatched junction bases: 7. CDR1 MDHEN and CDR2 SYDVKM come from the germline V gene. For the CDR3, the DNA is TGTGCCAGCAGTTTACCCCTAGCGGGAGTCTCCGAGCAGTACTTC. This translates into CASSLPLAGVSEQYF.

The J gene is TRBJ2-5, the V gene TRBV6-1; 9 bases fit TRBD2. Trimming at V came to 9 bases and at J to 5 bases, leaving 13 bases not matched to a gene. This CDR3 has 15 amino acids. Germline CDR1 and CDR2: MNHNS and SASEGT. The CDR3 sequence: CASFLRGRAEETQYF. The CDR3 DNA reads TGTGCCAGTTTTCTCCGCGGGAGGGCCGAGGAGACCCAGTACTTC.